These 28 T cell receptor beta chains originate from one sample sequenced in a study of T cells in Graves' hyperthyroidism and ophthalmopathy. Amplification targeted TCR beta CDR3 regions from RNA transcripts. First-round RT-PCR with HTBI primers amplified the TCR CDR3 region. TCRdb re-analysed the multiplex PCR reads in MiXCR, keeping a single row per CDR3 protein. This table has 380,000 or so distinct CDR3 sequences, approximately 15% appearing once. The sequenced sample consisted of blood. The receptors shown here come from a woman between 25 and 40 years old with Graves' hyperthyroidism.

The rearrangement links TRBV6-6 to TRBJ2-5, with D hard to call. The length of the CDR3 is 14 residues. V lost 0 bases, J lost 1 base, and 6 bases lay in between. Germline V lookup: CDR1 MNHNY, CDR2 SVGAGI (reference sequence). CDR3 DNA sequence: TGTGCCAGCAGTTACTCACGGCCCCAAGAGACCCAGTACTTC. Translated: CASSYSRPQETQYF.

In this sample, this clonotype turned up once. The chain is built from TRBV24-1 and TRBJ2-2, with D perhaps TRBD2 (5 bases). V dropped 5 bases and J dropped 6 bases, with 6 bases sitting between them. The CDR3 loop spans 12 amino acids. Germline V gene sequence: CDR1 KGHDR, CDR2 SFDVKD. The CDR3 nucleotides are TGTGCCACCAGTGCGGGGTCCGGGGAGCTGTTTTTT. Its translation is CATSAGSGELFF.

In its sample, this clonotype was seen a few times. The rearrangement uses TRBV29-1 and TRBJ1-2; TRBD1 is a possible D gene (6 bases). CDR3 length: 12 residues. The V end lost 5 bases, the J end lost 4 bases, and 11 bases lay between the germline ends. Germline V gene sequence: CDR1 SQVTM, CDR2 ANQGSEA. Written as DNA, the CDR3 is TGCAGCGTTCCGACAGGACCCTATGGCTACACCTTC. Amino acid sequence: CSVPTGPYGYTF.

This clonotype was detected many times. The chain uses TRBV29-1 and TRBJ2-5; 7 bases line up with TRBD2. Germline loops: CDR1 SQVTM, CDR2 ANQGSEA. Germline trimming cut 5 bases from V and 4 bases from J; bases unmatched to any gene: 4. The CDR3 is 12 residues long. The CDR3 nucleotides are TGCAGCGTTAGGGAGGGTGCAGAGACCCAGTACTTC. It encodes CSVREGAETQYF.

This clonotype was counted a single time. The chain has TRBV14 and TRBJ2-7; tentative D call: TRBD2 (5 bases). Between the trimmed V and J ends, which lost 3 bases and 4 bases, there was a span of 19 bases. The CDR3 length is 16 residues. Germline CDR1 reads SGHDN; CDR2 reads FVKESK. The CDR3 sequence: CASSHLSGSLAYEQYF. The CDR3 DNA sequence: TGTGCCAGCAGCCATCTTTCGGGATCACTCGCTTACGAGCAGTACTTC.

This clonotype was observed many times. The chain combines TRBV15 with TRBJ1-1; D call uncertain. V lost 4 bases, J lost 11 bases, and 20 bases lay in between. The CDR3 is made up of 14 amino acids. CDR1 LNHNV and CDR2 YYDKDF come from the germline V gene (reference sequence). CDR3 in DNA: TGTGCCACCAGCACCTGGAGCCCCGGACTTGGGGCTTTCTTT. Its translation: CATSTWSPGLGAFF.

In DNA form, the CDR3 reads TGTGCCAGCAGTGAAGGGGACGTCTTCTACGAGCAGTACTTC. It translates to CASSEGDVFYEQYF. The chain couples TRBV6-1 to TRBJ2-7; the D gene could be TRBD1 or TRBD2 (5 bases each). This CDR3 is built from 14 residues. Per germline, CDR1 MNHNS and CDR2 SASEGT. V was pared by 1 base and J by 3 bases, with 10 bases between.

V is TRBV20-1 and J is TRBJ2-4; D might be TRBD2 (6 bases). V gave up 5 bases and J gave up 8 bases, with 19 bases separating them. Germline CDR1 and CDR2: DFQATT and SNEGSKA (reference sequence). The CDR3 is 14 amino acids. CDR3 amino acids: CSALPGVAGDIQYF. The CDR3 DNA is TGCAGTGCTCTCCCGGGGGTAGCCGGGGACATTCAGTACTTC.

This clonotype was observed a handful of times. The rearrangement uses TRBV20-1 and TRBJ1-3, with a tentative D call TRBD1 (5 bases). From germline, CDR1 is DFQATT and CDR2 SNEGSKA (reference sequence). The V end was cut by 5 bases, the J end by 0 bases, with 11 bases between. The CDR3 contains 14 residues. CDR3 amino acids: CSAPSDNSGNTIYF. As DNA, the CDR3 is TGCAGTGCTCCCTCGGACAACTCTGGAAACACCATATATTTT.

In its sample, this clonotype was seen many times. The V call is TRBV7-8, the J call TRBJ1-3, with D uncertain. Trimming removed 3 bases from V and 0 bases from J, with 6 bases in between. CDR1 is SGHVS and CDR2 is FQNEAQ in the germline V gene. The CDR3 consists of 14 residues. The CDR3 sequence: CASSLHTSGNTIYF. DNA for the CDR3: TGTGCCAGCAGCTTGCACACCTCTGGAAACACCATATATTTT. The full variable domain, with the rest looked up from reference TRBV7-8 and TRBJ1-3, is GAGVSQSPRYKVAKRGQDVALRCDPISGHVSLFWYQQALGQGPEFLTYFQNEAQLDKSGLPSDRFFAERPEGSVSTLKIQRTQQEDSAVYLCASSLHTSGNTIYFGEGSWLTVV.

The rearrangement uses TRBV14 and TRBJ2-5, with D hard to call. The CDR3 spans 16 residues. Trimming pared 6 bases from V and 4 bases from J, leaving 21 bases between. Germline CDR1 SGHDN, CDR2 FVKESK. The CDR3 DNA is TGTGCCAGCAGTCCCTGGAGTAGTAGTAGTAGAGAGACCCAGTACTTC. This gives the protein CASSPWSSSSRETQYF.

The rearrangement joins TRBV20-1 to TRBJ2-1; D not resolved. Germline V gene sequence: CDR1 DFQATT, CDR2 SNEGSKA (reference sequence). This CDR3 is built from 15 residues. With 6 bases removed from V and 4 bases from J, the gap between germline ends came to 19 bases. CDR3 bases: TGCAGTGCCCCGGACCCCTCAGAGGTTTACAATGAGCAGTTCTTC. Encoded protein: CSAPDPSEVYNEQFF.

Turning to this clonotype: A read error may produce the germline difference seen at one junction end. The chain joins TRBV7-7 to TRBJ2-2; tentative D call: TRBD1 (5 bases). The CDR3 runs 15 residues. From germline, CDR1 is SSHAT and CDR2 FNYEAQ (reference sequence). The CDR3 coding sequence is TGTGCTAGCAGCTTACTTCAGGGTAACACCGGGGAGCTGTTTTTT. Translating it yields CASSLLQGNTGELFF.

This chain links TRBV5-6 with TRBJ2-3, with TRBD1 matching over 7 bases. Germline V lookup: CDR1 SGHDT, CDR2 YYEEEE. Trimming removed 3 bases from V and 4 bases from J; junction bases left unmatched: 11. CDR3 size: 16 residues. Here the CDR3 reads CASSSERKTGADTQYF. The CDR3, as DNA: TGTGCCAGCAGCTCCGAGAGGAAAACAGGGGCAGATACGCAGTATTTT.

This clonotype has only one observation. The genes are TRBV20-1 and TRBJ2-5; D is ambiguous. V lost 0 bases to trimming and J lost 1 base, with 12 bases between them. Germline loops: CDR1 DFQATT, CDR2 SNEGSKA (reference sequence). The CDR3 totals 15 residues. CDR3 coding DNA: TGCAGTGCTAGAGATCGGTTGGGCAGCCAAGAGACCCAGTACTTC. Protein sequence: CSARDRLGSQETQYF.

This chain joins TRBV3-1 and TRBJ2-7, with TRBD1 as a possible D gene (6 bases). This CDR3 is built from 15 residues. The germline CDR1 and CDR2 sequences are LGHDT and YNNKEL (reference sequence). Trimming took off 2 bases at V and 3 bases at J, with 14 bases between the two ends. In DNA, the CDR3 is TGTGCCAGCAGCCAATATGATCAGGGGTACTACGAGCAGTACTTC. Encoded protein: CASSQYDQGYYEQYF.

This clonotype was recorded a few times. This could be a read error, since a much larger clone is one nucleotide away. V usage is TRBV12-3 or TRBV12-4 and J usage is TRBJ2-4; D may be TRBD1 (5 bases). The CDR3 consists of 15 residues. V lost 5 bases, J lost 8 bases, and 19 bases lay in between. Here the CDR3 reads CASSPSAWTRYIQYF. CDR3 in DNA: TGTGCCAGCAGTCCGTCAGCCTGGACAAGATACATTCAGTACTTC.

The rearrangement uses TRBV28 and TRBJ2-5; a weak D match, TRBD1 (5 bases). The V end lost 3 bases, the J end lost 1 base, and 12 bases lay between the germline ends. Germline lookup yields CDR1 MDHEN and CDR2 SYDVKM. The CDR3 has 15 residues. As DNA, the CDR3 is TGTGCCAGCAGTTTTTATGGGGCAACCCAAGAGACCCAGTACTTC. This codes for CASSFYGATQETQYF.

The J gene is TRBJ2-7, the V gene TRBV3-1, with D perhaps matching TRBD2 (6 bases). CDR1 LGHDT and CDR2 YNNKEL come from the germline V gene (reference sequence). V was trimmed by 6 bases and J by 3 bases, leaving 12 bases between them. The CDR3 spans 13 residues. CDR3 sequence: CASRPFGGYEQYF. The CDR3 DNA is TGTGCCAGCAGACCGTTCGGGGGCTACGAGCAGTACTTC.

This clonotype appeared a few times. V gene TRBV3-1 combines with J gene TRBJ2-7; 9 nucleotides align to TRBD1. The germline gives CDR1 LGHDT, CDR2 YNNKEL (reference sequence). This CDR3 is built from 14 residues. The ends lost 4 bases at V and 4 bases at J; junction bases unmatched: 5. The CDR3 DNA is TGTGCCAGCAGCCTCCGGGACAGGGTTTACGAGCAGTACTTC. It yields the protein CASSLRDRVYEQYF.

This clonotype was detected a few times. This sequence joins TRBV4-2 and TRBJ1-1; no firm D call. Germline values: CDR1 LGHNA, CDR2 YNFKEQ. The length of the CDR3 is 14 residues. Deletions cut 3 bases from V and 1 base from J, with 9 bases between. In DNA form, the CDR3 reads TGTGCCAGCAGCCAGTCTACGGCGAACACTGAAGCTTTCTTT. Amino acids: CASSQSTANTEAFF.

This clonotype was observed many times. This chain uses TRBV12-3 or TRBV12-4 with TRBJ1-2; D is undetermined. The V end was cut by 3 bases, the J end by 1 base, with 6 bases between. The CDR3 contains 13 residues. The CDR3 is CASSLGLNYGYTF. The CDR3, as DNA: TGTGCCAGCAGTTTGGGCCTTAACTATGGCTACACCTTC.

The count of this clonotype is one. This clone may be a read error of a much larger clone one base away. The rearrangement links TRBV28 to TRBJ1-2; D may be TRBD1 (6 bases). Trimming removed 11 bases at V and 3 bases at J, with 13 bases between. Looked up from germline, CDR1 is MDHEN and CDR2 is SYDVKM. The CDR3 extends over 12 amino acids. CDR3 DNA: TGTGCCGGCAAAAGGGGGGACTATGGCTACACCTTC. It encodes CAGKRGDYGYTF.

This clonotype was observed a few times. The gene calls are TRBV18 and TRBJ2-1, with 9 bases that match TRBD1. The germline V gene has CDR1 KGHSH and CDR2 LQKENI. J gave up 8 bases and V 4 bases, and 9 bases lay outside the gene matches. The length of the CDR3 is 15 residues. The CDR3 reads CASSQNRGRRYEQFF. For the CDR3, the DNA is TGTGCCAGCTCACAAAACAGGGGGCGCAGGTATGAGCAGTTCTTC.

This clonotype was seen a few times. The chain links TRBV7-9 to TRBJ2-3; 8 bases map to TRBD1. CDR3 length: 17 residues. V lost 5 bases to trimming and J lost 4 bases; unmatched junction nucleotides: 14. Germline assignment: CDR1 SEHNR and CDR2 FQNEAQ (reference sequence). The CDR3 spells CASSRTSGGARADTQYF. The CDR3 nucleotides read TGTGCCAGCAGCCGAACCTCAGGGGGCGCCAGGGCAGATACGCAGTATTTT.

This clonotype was counted ten times or more. The chain has TRBV2 and TRBJ2-1, with D perhaps TRBD2 (5 bases). Germline V gene lookup returns CDR1 SNHLY and CDR2 FYNNEI. CDR3 length equals 15 residues. Trimming took 5 bases from V and 2 from J, leaving 13 bases between them. Here the CDR3 reads CASSFLAQTYNEQFF. The CDR3 bases are TGTGCCAGCAGTTTTCTAGCCCAGACCTACAATGAGCAGTTCTTC.

Concerning this clonotype itself: This likely comes from a read error, as the CDR3 has no conserved phenylalanine or tryptophan at its end. The chain uses TRBV28 and TRBJ2-5; D unclear. This CDR3 has 15 amino acids. Germline V CDR1 and CDR2: MDHEN, SYDVKM. The germline V and J ends were trimmed by 3 bases and 5 bases, with 16 bases remaining between them. The CDR3 region has the DNA TGTGCCAGCAGTTTCGGCGGTGGGTTGAAGGAGACCCAGTACTCC. It specifies CASSFGGGLKETQYS.

This clonotype turned up a few times. The chain is built from TRBV13 and TRBJ2-1; D gene uncertain. The CDR3 runs to 16 residues. Trimming took 3 bases from V and 5 from J, leaving 17 bases between them. Germline CDR1 is PRHDT and CDR2 is FYEKMQ (reference sequence). The CDR3 reads CASSFSPGTVDNEQFF. DNA of the CDR3: TGTGCCAGCAGCTTCAGCCCTGGTACAGTCGACAATGAGCAGTTCTTC.